A single sample is the source of the 10 T cell receptor beta chains below, sequenced in a study of blood T cell repertoires in COVID-19. The table came from immunoSEQ multiplex PCR; TCRdb's copy has only in-frame clones and leaves some out. The sample has around 120,000 clones, more than 70% seen once. The sequencing sample was made of peripheral blood. These receptors all stem from a human donor in a cohort sampled during active COVID-19.

The table lists this clone with a count of one. The genes are TRBV19 and TRBJ2-1; D might be TRBD2 (7 bases). Trimming took off 7 bases at V and 8 bases at J, with 18 bases between the two ends. The CDR3 runs to 14 residues. From germline, CDR1 is LNHDA and CDR2 SQIVND (reference sequence). The CDR3 sequence: CASTVGGGTHEQFF. The DNA of the CDR3 is TGTGCCAGTACGGTAGGGGGGGGTACTCATGAGCAGTTCTTC.

The chain couples TRBV6-5 to TRBJ2-2; weak D call: TRBD2 (5 bases). Trimming cost V 6 bases and J 7 bases, with 18 bases left between them. This CDR3 spans 15 amino acids. Per the germline V gene, CDR1 is MNHEY and CDR2 is SVGAGI. This CDR3 is CASRGSRDTGGELFF. The CDR3 DNA reads as TGTGCCAGCAGGGGGTCCCGGGATACGGGCGGGGAGCTGTTTTTT.

This clone was picked up one time. The chain carries TRBV3-1 (or the pseudogene TRBV3-2) and TRBJ1-2, with a weak D call TRBD1 (5 bases). The CDR3 spans 15 residues. V was shortened by 0 bases and J by 8 bases, with 16 bases between the two germline ends. CDR1 and CDR2 (germline): LGHDT, YNNKEL (reference sequence). As DNA, the CDR3 is TGTGCCAGCAGCCAAGATAGGGGCAGGGCTGGCGGCTACACCTTC. Its translation: CASSQDRGRAGGYTF.

J is TRBJ1-1 and V is TRBV2; no reliable D call. Per the germline V gene, CDR1 is SNHLY and CDR2 is FYNNEI. Trimming shortened V by 6 bases and J by 2 bases, and 19 bases separated the two germline ends. This CDR3 spans 16 amino acids. This CDR3 reads CASSRVSNNKNTEAFF. The CDR3 DNA reads TGTGCCAGCAGCCGGGTTTCCAATAACAAAAACACTGAAGCTTTCTTT.

This chain joins TRBV6-1 and TRBJ2-5, with TRBD2 identical over 9 bases. CDR1 and CDR2 from the germline V gene are MNHNS and SASEGT. This CDR3 has 17 residues. J was trimmed by 6 bases and V by 1 base; bases with no gene match: 12. The CDR3 protein is CASSEGVGSGGVKTQYF. The DNA of the CDR3 is TGTGCCAGCAGTGAAGGAGTCGGTAGCGGGGGTGTGAAGACCCAGTACTTC.

The genes are TRBV5-1 and TRBJ1-6; no firm D call. V lost 3 bases, J lost 6 bases, and 13 bases lay in between. The germline V gene has CDR1 SGHRS and CDR2 YFSETQ. This CDR3 contains 15 residues. The CDR3 region is CASSYAGSGNSPLHF. The CDR3 region has the DNA TGCGCCAGCAGCTATGCGGGGTCGGGTAATTCACCCCTCCACTTT. Filled out from reference TRBV5-1 and TRBJ1-6, the complete variable domain reads KAGVTQTPRYLIKTRGQQVTLSCSPISGHRSVSWYQQTPGQGLQFLFEYFSETQRNKGNFPGRFSGRQFSNSRSEMNVSTLELGDSALYLCASSYAGSGNSPLHFGNGTRLTVT.

The rearrangement joins TRBV27 to TRBJ1-1; the D gene is possibly TRBD1 (5 bases). CDR1 is MNHEY, CDR2 SMNVEV, per germline (reference sequence). The CDR3 runs 14 residues. V was clipped by 1 base and J by 0 bases, with 6 bases between them. This chain's CDR3 is CASSLLGVNTEAFF. Here the CDR3 DNA reads TGTGCCAGCAGTTTATTAGGGGTGAACACTGAAGCTTTCTTT.

The gene calls are TRBV15 and TRBJ1-4; D may be TRBD1 (5 bases). The V gene's germline CDR1 is LNHNV and CDR2 YYDKDF (reference sequence). V lost 7 bases to trimming and J lost 4 bases, with 16 bases between them. There are 15 residues in the CDR3. CDR3 bases: TGTGCCACCATACATGGGGCGCGGGATAATGAAAAACTGTTTTTT. Its translation is CATIHGARDNEKLFF.

The chain has TRBV5-1 and TRBJ1-1; D call uncertain. This CDR3 contains 14 residues. Germline CDR1 and CDR2: SGHRS and YFSETQ. V was cut by 6 bases and J by 4 bases, with 16 bases left in between. The CDR3 DNA is TGCGCCAGCAAAGTTCTTTTCGGCGGCACTGAAGCTTTCTTT. Translating gives CASKVLFGGTEAFF.

The chain uses TRBV4-2 and TRBJ2-1; D ambiguous. Germline CDR1 reads LGHNA; CDR2 reads YNFKEQ. Trimming stripped 1 base from V and 4 bases from J, with 5 bases between. The CDR3 length is 13 residues. CDR3 DNA sequence: TGTGCCAGCAGCCAAGTAGCATACAATGAGCAGTTCTTC. It encodes CASSQVAYNEQFF.